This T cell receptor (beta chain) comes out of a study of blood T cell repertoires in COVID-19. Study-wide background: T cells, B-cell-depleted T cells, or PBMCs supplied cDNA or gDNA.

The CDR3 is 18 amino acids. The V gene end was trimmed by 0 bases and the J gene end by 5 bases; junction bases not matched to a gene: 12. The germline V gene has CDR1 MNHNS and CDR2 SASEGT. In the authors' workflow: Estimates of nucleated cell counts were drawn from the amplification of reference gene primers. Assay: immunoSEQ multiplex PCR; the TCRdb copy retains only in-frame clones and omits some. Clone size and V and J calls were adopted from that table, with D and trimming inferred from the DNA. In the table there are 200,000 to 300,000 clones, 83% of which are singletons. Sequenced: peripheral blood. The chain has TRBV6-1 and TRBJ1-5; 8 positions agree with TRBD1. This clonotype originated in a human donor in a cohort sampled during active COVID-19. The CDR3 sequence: CASSEAHPGQGLHQPQHF. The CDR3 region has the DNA TGTGCCAGCAGTGAAGCACACCCCGGACAGGGATTGCATCAGCCCCAGCATTTT.